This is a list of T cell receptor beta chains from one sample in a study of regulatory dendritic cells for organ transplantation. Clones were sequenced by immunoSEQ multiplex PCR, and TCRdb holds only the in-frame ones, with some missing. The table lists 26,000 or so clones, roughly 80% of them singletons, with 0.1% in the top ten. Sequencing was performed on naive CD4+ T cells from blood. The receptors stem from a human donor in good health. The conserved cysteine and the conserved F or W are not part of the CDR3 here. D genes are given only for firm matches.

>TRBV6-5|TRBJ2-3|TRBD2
ASSSTAGGRDTQY
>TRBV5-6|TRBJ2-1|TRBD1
ASSLWQGANNEQF
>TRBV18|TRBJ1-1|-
ASSSRGNTEAF
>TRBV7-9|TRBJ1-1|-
ASTKGTGLVSSTEAF
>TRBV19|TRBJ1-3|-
ASSTYPGQGNTIY
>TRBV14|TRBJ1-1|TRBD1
ASSHAGTVNTEAF
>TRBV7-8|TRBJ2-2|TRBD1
ASSPWTGGGGTGELF
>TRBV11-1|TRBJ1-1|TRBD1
ASSFPSSPQGLTEAF
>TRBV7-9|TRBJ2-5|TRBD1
ASRPGATQGNQETQY
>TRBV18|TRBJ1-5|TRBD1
ASSPGQEGQPQH
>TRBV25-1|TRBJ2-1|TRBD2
ASSGLAGGYSYNEQF
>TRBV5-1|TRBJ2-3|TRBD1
ASSLGQGSDTQY
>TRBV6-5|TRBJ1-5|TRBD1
ATNDRAGQPQH
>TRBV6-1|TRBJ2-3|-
ASSEAPGDTQY
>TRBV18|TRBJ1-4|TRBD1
ASSSNEGTGNEKLF
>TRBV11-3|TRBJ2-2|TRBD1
ASSPGQGETNTGELF
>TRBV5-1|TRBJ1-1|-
ASSLGVLNTEAF
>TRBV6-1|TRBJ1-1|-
ASSDREGTEAF
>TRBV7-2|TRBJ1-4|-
ASSPQGRAGEKLF
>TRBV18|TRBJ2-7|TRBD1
ASSPQGDNSYEQY
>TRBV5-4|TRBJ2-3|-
ASSLGVGRGDTQY
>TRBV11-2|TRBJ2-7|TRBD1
ASSSGQGSSYEQY
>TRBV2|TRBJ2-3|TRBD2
ASSDLVLGGEDTQY
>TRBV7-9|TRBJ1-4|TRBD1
ASSMGQLNEKLF
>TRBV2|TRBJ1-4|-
AGDSGITNEKLF
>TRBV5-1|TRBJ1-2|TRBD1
ASRVGARGLDGYT
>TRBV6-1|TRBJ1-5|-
ASSIGVISNQPQH
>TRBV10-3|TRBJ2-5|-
ATSEGARDETQY
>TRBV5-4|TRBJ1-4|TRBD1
ASGDRGQTKNEKLF
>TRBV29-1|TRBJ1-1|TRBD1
SAPTGSRAEAF
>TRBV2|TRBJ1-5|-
ASSVGAGQPQH
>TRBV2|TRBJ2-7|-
ACDVGEHYEQY
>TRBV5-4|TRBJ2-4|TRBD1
ASSPDRGRGAKNIQY
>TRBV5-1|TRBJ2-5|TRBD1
ASSPGTGIQETQY
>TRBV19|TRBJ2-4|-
ATGGGGGIQY
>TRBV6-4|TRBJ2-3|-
ASRIQGLGTDTQY
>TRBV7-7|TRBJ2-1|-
ASSFGSDNEQF